Detailed here is one T cell receptor (beta chain). Profiling relied on immunoSEQ multiplex PCR, and the TCRdb table lists in-frame clones only, not all of them. Of some 120,000 clones in the sample, more than 75% were seen once. The data derive from a study of blood T cell repertoires in COVID-19. Study-level background: There were acute and convalescent COVID-19 samples, and they came from the United States, Italy and Spain.

This CDR3 is built from 11 residues. Trimming stripped 4 bases from V and 7 bases from J, with 6 bases between. The V gene is TRBV12-3 or TRBV12-4, the J gene TRBJ2-3, with D possibly matching TRBD1 (5 bases). Sequencing input: peripheral blood. This receptor was taken from a human donor in a cohort sampled during active COVID-19. The CDR3 sequence: CASSWTNTQYF. The CDR3 DNA reads TGTGCCAGCAGTTGGACAAATACGCAGTATTTT.